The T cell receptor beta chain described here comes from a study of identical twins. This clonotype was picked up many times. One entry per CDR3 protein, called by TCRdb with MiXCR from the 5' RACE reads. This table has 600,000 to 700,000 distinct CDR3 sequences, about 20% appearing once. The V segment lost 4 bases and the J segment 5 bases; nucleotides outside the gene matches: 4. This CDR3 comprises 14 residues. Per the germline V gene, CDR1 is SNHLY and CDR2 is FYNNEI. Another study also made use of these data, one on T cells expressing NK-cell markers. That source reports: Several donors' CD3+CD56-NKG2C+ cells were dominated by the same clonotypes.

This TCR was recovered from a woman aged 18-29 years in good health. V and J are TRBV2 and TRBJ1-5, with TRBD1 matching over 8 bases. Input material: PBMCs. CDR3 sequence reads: CASSGQGKYQPQHF. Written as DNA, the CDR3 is TGTGCCAGCAGTGGACAGGGGAAGTATCAGCCCCAGCATTTT.